These T cell receptor beta chains were read from a single sample in a study of beta chain features in type 1 diabetes. The data were produced by immunoSEQ multiplex PCR, yet TCRdb's version contains in-frame clones alone and is incomplete. The data show about 470,000 clones, approximately 30% seen once. Sequencing was carried out using naive CD4+ T cells from blood. The receptor set was obtained from a man between 18 and 29 years old in good health. The CDR3 runs from the conserved cysteine through the conserved F or W. D genes are given only for firm matches. Size is stated for part of the rows, as once, few or many counts, or as a class when the clone is expanded.

J gene,D gene,V gene,clone size,CDR3 DNA,CDR3 protein
TRBJ2-7,-,TRBV4-1,few,TGCGCCAGCAGCCAGAGAGGCCGGCATACCTACGAGCAGTACTTC,CASSQRGRHTYEQYF
TRBJ1-5,-,TRBV30,-,TGTGCCTGGAATGAGGGTAGGGATCAGCCCCAGCATTTT,CAWNEGRDQPQHF
TRBJ2-3,TRBD2,TRBV9,-,TGTGCCAGCAGCGTAGACCCAGCGGGAGGTCCACTAAGCACAGATACGCAGTATTTT,CASSVDPAGGPLSTDTQYF
TRBJ2-3,-,TRBV30,-,TGTGCCTGGAGTGTAAAGACGGTGAACACAGATACGCAGTATTTT,CAWSVKTVNTDTQYF
TRBJ1-2,-,TRBV14,-,TGTGCCAGCAGCCAGGTCGGGAGCTATGGCTACACCTTC,CASSQVGSYGYTF
TRBJ2-3,-,TRBV29-1,few,TGCAGCGTTGCCGGATCAGCCGACCGGGCAGATACGCAGTATTTT,CSVAGSADRADTQYF
TRBJ1-3,-,TRBV4-2,-,TGTGCCAGCAGCCACGACGGGACTGGAGGAAACACCATATATTTT,CASSHDGTGGNTIYF
TRBJ2-7,-,TRBV27,-,TGTGCCAGCAGCCGAACCGGTCGGCCTGGTTTCGAGCAGTACTTC,CASSRTGRPGFEQYF
TRBJ2-7,-,TRBV29-1,-,TGCAGCGTCGGGCGGGACTCGTCCTACGAGCAGTACTTC,CSVGRDSSYEQYF
TRBJ2-5,-,TRBV9,-,TGTGCCAGCAGCGTACACGGGGAAGAGACCCAGTACTTC,CASSVHGEETQYF
TRBJ2-1,-,TRBV6-6,few,TGTGCCAGTGGGATGGTTTCCTACAATGAGCAGTTCTTC,CASGMVSYNEQFF
TRBJ2-5,TRBD1,TRBV5-1,once,TGCGCCAGCAGCTTGGACAGGGGGCCAGAGACCCAGTACTTC,CASSLDRGPETQYF
TRBJ2-5,-,TRBV7-2,-,TGTGCCAGCAGCTTAGCGCTGGGGGCTCAAGAGACCCAGTACTTC,CASSLALGAQETQYF
TRBJ2-5,TRBD1,TRBV29-1,-,TGCAGCGTTTCCGGGACAGGGCACCAAGAGACCCAGTACTTC,CSVSGTGHQETQYF